This TCR beta chain was documented in a study of somatic mutations in cytotoxic T cells in rheumatoid arthritis. Broader study findings: Rheumatoid arthritis patients, but not healthy controls, exhibited increasing CD8+ clonality with age.

This clone was recorded only once. Its antigen is currently unknown. Using immunoSEQ multiplex PCR, the repertoire was profiled, and TCRdb retains in-frame clones only, with some absent. The table records approximately 9,400 clones, roughly 80% of them present only once. Trimming took 2 bases from V and 6 from J, leaving 13 bases between them. CDR1 is MDHEN and CDR2 is SYDVKM in the germline V gene. The CDR3 totals 14 residues. The sequence came from a man aged 50 to 60 in good health. The sequenced sample was CD8+ T cells sorted from blood. The chain couples TRBV28 to TRBJ1-2; possible D gene TRBD1, 5 bases. DNA for the CDR3: TGTGCCAGCAGTTTACGGGGTGGGGGGGATGGCTACACCTTC. This sequence encodes CASSLRGGGDGYTF.